This T cell receptor beta chain derives from a study of blood T cells in healthy people across ages. Whole-study context: Capture by template switching was about one barcoded beta molecule per two T cells. Study findings and constraints: Relative to aged donors, long-lived donors carried more naive CD4+ cells and displayed higher diversity.

Of note for this clonotype: Its target is unknown.

Combining a sample-barcoded 5' primer with a J-beta primer mix, a second PCR ran for about 7 to 11 cycles. One entry per CDR3 protein results from TCRdb running MiXCR on the 5' RACE reads. The sample consists of hundreds of thousands of distinct CDR3 sequences, around 21% of them appearing once. Healthy Caucasian individuals from Russia aged about 6 to 100 served as donors. Every donor provided ten milliliters of peripheral blood. The CDR3 covers 14 residues. V lost 0 bases to trimming and J lost 4 bases, with 8 bases between them. Looked up from germline, CDR1 is MGHRA and CDR2 is YSYEKL. The source is a man aged 65-85 years in good health. The material sequenced was blood. The genes are TRBV4-1 and TRBJ2-3; maybe TRBD1 (5 bases). The chain's CDR3 is CASSQEGVADTQYF. The CDR3 bases are TGCGCCAGCAGCCAAGAAGGGGTGGCAGATACGCAGTATTTT.